The sequence of this TCR beta chain was determined in a study of OX40 agonist ivuxolimab in advanced cancers. Measured with immunoSEQ multiplex PCR; TCRdb has only the in-frame clones, and not every one. The repertoire holds roughly 58,000 clones, with 70% to 90% as singletons. Germline CDR1 is SEHNR and CDR2 is FQNEAQ (reference sequence). The CDR3 length is 19 residues. The V and J ends lost 1 base and 2 bases, in that order; junction bases with no gene match: 12. The chain links TRBV7-9 to TRBJ2-2; 8 bases fit TRBD2. Source: CD4+ or CD8+ T cells sorted from blood, taken in a trial of the OX40 agonist ivuxolimab. The clonotype comes from an adult with an advanced solid tumor such as melanoma, head and neck, liver or kidney cancer. CDR3 bases: TGTGCCAGCAGCTTAGTGGGACTAGAAACCCTATTTAACACCGGGGAGCTGTTTTTT. Residues: CASSLVGLETLFNTGELFF.